The next 21 T cell receptor beta chains were all read from a single sample in a study of post-analysis software for immune sequencing data. cDNA libraries for TCR beta contained unique molecular identifiers. From the PCR reads, TCRdb called clonotypes with MiXCR, one entry per CDR3 protein. The sample lists about 800,000 distinct CDR3 sequences, roughly 27% seen once, with roughly 0.53% in the top ten. Study findings and constraints: Included in a set of a handful of TRBV segments more frequent in patients than controls were TRBV5-6, TRBV5-1 and TRBV20-1.

The antigens of these receptors remain unknown. Sequencing was carried out using blood. The receptors were gathered from a girl aged 10-17 years with multiple sclerosis.

The table lists this clonotype with a few counts. V usage is TRBV20-1 and J usage is TRBJ1-6, with 7 nucleotides matching TRBD1. Trimming removed 7 bases from V and 10 bases from J; junction bases left unmatched: 10. The CDR3 is 13 residues long. Germline V gene data show CDR1 as DFQATT and CDR2 as SNEGSKA (reference sequence). The CDR3 reads CSGQGAGYSPLHF. CDR3 coding DNA: TGCAGTGGACAGGGCGCCGGTTACTCACCCCTCCACTTT.

A word on this clonotype: At one of its ends the junction is not consistent with the germline gene, which may arise from a read error. V gene TRBV9 combines with J gene TRBJ1-5; D ambiguous. The CDR3 runs 14 residues. CDR1 SGDLS and CDR2 YYNGEE come from the germline V gene. CDR3 residues: CAGSADSANQPQHF. CDR3 nucleotides: TGTGCCGGCAGCGCAGACTCAGCAAATCAGCCCCAGCATTTT.

This clonotype was seen more than once but under ten times. V usage is TRBV28 and J usage is TRBJ2-1, with a possible D match to TRBD2 (6 bases). V shed 0 bases and J shed 2 bases, with 11 bases lying between them. Germline CDR1 is MDHEN and CDR2 is SYDVKM. The CDR3 length is 16 residues. This CDR3 reads CASSLWGGRTYNEQFF. As DNA, the CDR3 is TGTGCCAGCAGTTTATGGGGAGGCAGGACCTACAATGAGCAGTTCTTC.

CDR3 nucleotides: TGTGCCAGCAGCCCCCTCCCAGGGAACCACGAGCAGTACTTC. It codes for CASSPLPGNHEQYF. The chain has TRBV2 and TRBJ2-7, with a tentative D call TRBD1 (5 bases). This CDR3 spans 14 amino acids. The ends were cut back, 6 bases at V and 5 bases at J, with 17 bases in the middle. Per germline, CDR1 SNHLY and CDR2 FYNNEI.

V gene TRBV20-1 combines with J gene TRBJ2-7, with unresolved D. In germline, CDR1 is DFQATT, CDR2 SNEGSKA (reference sequence). Deletions cut 5 bases from V and 2 bases from J, with 10 bases between. There are 12 residues in the CDR3. The CDR3 nucleotides are TGCAGTGCTGGAAGACTCCCCTACGAGCAGTACTTC. It yields the protein CSAGRLPYEQYF.

In its sample, this clonotype was seen a few times. The chain joins TRBV28 to TRBJ2-3; 7 bases fit TRBD2. The J segment lost 3 bases and the V segment lost 3 bases, leaving 6 bases of the junction unmatched. The germline gives CDR1 MDHEN, CDR2 SYDVKM. The CDR3 length is 15 residues. CDR3 sequence (DNA): TGTGCCAGCAGTTTTGCGGGGGTTGGGACAGATACGCAGTATTTT. As protein: CASSFAGVGTDTQYF.

This chain links TRBV4-3 with TRBJ2-1, with D possibly matching TRBD1 (5 bases). This CDR3 region has 16 residues. Germline CDR1 is LGHNA and CDR2 is YSLEER. The V end lost 0 bases, the J end lost 4 bases, and 13 bases lay between the germline ends. CDR3 DNA sequence: TGCGCCAGCAGCCAAGATTTCCGGGCAGGGTACAATGAGCAGTTCTTC. Amino acids: CASSQDFRAGYNEQFF.

This clonotype was counted between two and nine times. This sequence joins TRBV7-2 and TRBJ2-1; 10 positions agree with TRBD2. V trimming: 2 bases; J trimming: 6 bases; junction bases outside the gene matches: 10. The CDR3 runs to 17 residues. Germline loops: CDR1 SGHTA, CDR2 FQGNSA. CDR3 bases: TGTGCCAGCAGCTTATCCAGCGGGAGGGCGAGAGGCAATGAGCAGTTCTTC. This sequence encodes CASSLSSGRARGNEQFF.

The chain has TRBV14 and TRBJ1-3; D gene uncertain. V lost 0 bases and J 5 bases, leaving 5 bases between the germline ends. CDR3 length: 13 amino acids. Germline V gene sequence: CDR1 SGHDN, CDR2 FVKESK. The CDR3 nucleotides read TGTGCCAGCAGCCAAGAGAGTAGAAACACCATATATTTT. This gives the protein CASSQESRNTIYF. Together with reference TRBV14 and TRBJ1-3, the CDR3 gives the full variable domain: EAGVTQFPSHSVIEKGQTVTLRCDPISGHDNLYWYRRVMGKEIKFLLHFVKESKQDESGMPNNRFLAERTGGTYSTLKVQPAELEDSGVYFCASSQESRNTIYFGEGSWLTVV.

Only a few counts were recorded for this clonotype. The chain links TRBV20-1 to TRBJ1-2, with D possibly being TRBD1 (5 bases). Per the germline V gene, CDR1 is DFQATT and CDR2 is SNEGSKA (reference sequence). The CDR3 has 13 residues. V lost 6 bases and J lost 8, with 19 bases in between. The CDR3 sequence: CSAPEGQGTGYTF. The CDR3, as DNA: TGCAGTGCCCCGGAGGGCCAGGGTACGGGCTACACCTTC.

This clonotype was seen ten or more times. This chain's CDR3 is CSASVFGRPKETQYF. The CDR3 nucleotides are TGCAGTGCTAGTGTTTTCGGACGACCAAAAGAGACCCAGTACTTC. This rearrangement joins TRBV20-1 to TRBJ2-5; D is unresolved. Germline values: CDR1 DFQATT, CDR2 SNEGSKA (reference sequence). This CDR3 spans 15 amino acids. Trimming took off 3 bases at V and 3 bases at J, with 17 bases between the two ends.

This clonotype was detected ten times or more. The rearrangement joins TRBV20-1 to TRBJ2-7; D might be TRBD2 (6 bases). The ends were cut back, 6 bases at V and 6 bases at J, with 18 bases in the middle. This CDR3 is built from 13 residues. CDR1 and CDR2 from the germline V gene are DFQATT and SNEGSKA (reference sequence). CDR3: CSATTARDFEQYF. As DNA, the CDR3 is TGCAGTGCCACGACAGCCCGGGACTTCGAGCAGTACTTC.

This clonotype was detected a few times. The V call is TRBV6-5, the J call TRBJ1-1; no firm D call. Germline V gene data show CDR1 as MNHEY and CDR2 as SVGAGI. The CDR3 has 14 amino acids. Trimming left V 2 bases short and J 6 bases short, with 13 bases between. The CDR3 region is CASSYGVVESEAFF. The CDR3 DNA reads as TGTGCCAGCAGTTACGGGGTGGTAGAATCTGAAGCTTTCTTT.

In its sample, this clonotype was seen many times. The rearrangement joins TRBV7-2 to TRBJ1-1; 9 positions match TRBD1. J was trimmed by 4 bases and V by 3 bases; bases with no gene match: 3. The CDR3 loop spans 14 amino acids. The germline CDR1 and CDR2 sequences are SGHTA and FQGNSA. CDR3 coding DNA: TGTGCCAGCAGCTTGGACAGGGGTTTCACTGAAGCTTTCTTT. Translating gives CASSLDRGFTEAFF.

The chain couples TRBV5-1 to TRBJ1-1; TRBD1 might be the D (5 bases). The V end lost 3 bases, the J end lost 3 bases, and 9 bases lay between the germline ends. Looked up from germline, CDR1 is SGHRS and CDR2 is YFSETQ. CDR3 length equals 13 residues. CDR3 DNA: TGCGCCAGCAGCTCCCAGACAGACACTGAAGCTTTCTTT. Residues: CASSSQTDTEAFF. The full variable domain, its missing parts supplied by reference TRBV5-1 and TRBJ1-1, is KAGVTQTPRYLIKTRGQQVTLSCSPISGHRSVSWYQQTPGQGLQFLFEYFSETQRNKGNFPGRFSGRQFSNSRSEMNVSTLELGDSALYLCASSSQTDTEAFFGQGTRLTVV.

The rearrangement uses TRBV7-2 and TRBJ2-3; 8 bases align to TRBD2. Trimming at V came to 5 bases and at J to 4 bases, leaving 11 bases not matched to a gene. This CDR3 region has 16 residues. The germline V gene has CDR1 SGHTA and CDR2 FQGNSA. The CDR3 reads CASSPRTSFKSDTQYF. CDR3 DNA sequence: TGTGCCAGCAGCCCCCGGACTAGCTTTAAGTCAGATACGCAGTATTTT.

V usage is TRBV4-3 and J usage is TRBJ2-7; a possible D gene is TRBD1 (5 bases). V was pared by 3 bases and J by 0 bases, with 15 bases between. This CDR3 has 16 amino acids. Per the germline V gene, CDR1 is LGHNA and CDR2 is YSLEER. The CDR3 DNA follows: TGCGCCAGCAGCCACGATTTTGGACAAAACTCCTACGAGCAGTACTTC. Protein sequence: CASSHDFGQNSYEQYF.

The V call is TRBV14, the J call TRBJ1-6; weak D call: TRBD1 (6 bases). Germline CDR1 is SGHDN and CDR2 is FVKESK. V lost 3 bases, J lost 10 bases, and 19 bases lay in between. The CDR3 sequence is 16 residues long. The CDR3 spells CASSHMLKDSISPLHF. In DNA form, the CDR3 reads TGTGCCAGCAGCCATATGCTTAAGGACAGCATATCACCCCTCCACTTT.

This clonotype has a handful of counts. This chain links TRBV11-2 with TRBJ1-6; no clear D. The V and J ends lost 0 bases and 10 bases respectively, with 13 bases between them. The germline CDR1 and CDR2 sequences are SGHAT and FQNNGV. The CDR3 totals 15 residues. The CDR3: CASSLDHRVGSPLHF. The CDR3 DNA reads TGTGCCAGCAGCTTAGATCATCGGGTAGGGTCACCCCTCCACTTT.

The chain employs TRBV20-1 and TRBJ2-5, with D unclear. Germline V CDR1 and CDR2: DFQATT, SNEGSKA (reference sequence). The CDR3 loop spans 12 amino acids. Trimming took 5 bases from V and 2 from J, leaving 9 bases between them. In DNA, the CDR3 is TGCAGTGCTTGGTCGTATCAAGAGACCCAGTACTTC. This translates into CSAWSYQETQYF.

In its sample, this clonotype was seen many times. V gene TRBV20-1 combines with J gene TRBJ2-7; TRBD2 might be the D (6 bases). Germline CDR1 DFQATT, CDR2 SNEGSKA (reference sequence). The CDR3 consists of 13 residues. V was shortened by 3 bases and J by 2 bases, with 11 bases between the two germline ends. CDR3 sequence reads: CSASGGGTYEQYF. Here the CDR3 DNA reads TGCAGTGCTAGCGGAGGCGGGACCTACGAGCAGTACTTC.